The next 25 T cell receptor beta chains were all read from a single sample in a study of T-cell reconstitution after alpha-beta-depleted transplantation in children. Preparation of the TCRbeta library was carried out with unique molecular identifiers. TCRdb redid the calling of the PCR reads with MiXCR, one entry per CDR3 protein. The data show some 300,000 distinct CDR3 sequences, roughly a tenth seen once. The starting material was PBMCs, obtained before TCRalphabeta/CD19-depleted stem cell transplant. These receptors were obtained from a boy under two years old with acute myeloid leukemia, due to receive a stem cell transplant.

This clonotype was seen many times. This chain uses TRBV9 with TRBJ2-3, with D possibly matching TRBD1 (5 bases). V lost 4 bases, J lost 0 bases, and 12 bases lay in between. The CDR3 covers 15 residues. CDR1 SGDLS and CDR2 YYNGEE come from the germline V gene. For the CDR3, the DNA is TGTGCCAGCAGCCCGCGCCAGGGTAGCACAGATACGCAGTATTTT. Its translation is CASSPRQGSTDTQYF.

On this clonotype: A much bigger clone sits one base away, suggesting this may be a read error. The chain is built from TRBV7-7 and TRBJ2-2; D is tentatively TRBD1 or TRBD2 (5 bases each). The CDR3 runs to 17 residues. Germline lookup yields CDR1 SSHAT and CDR2 FNYEAQ (reference sequence). The CDR3 loop is CASSLAPGTANTRELFF. CDR3 sequence (DNA): TGTGCTAGCAGCTTAGCCCCCGGGACGGCTAACACCAGGGAGCTGTTTTTT.

With respect to this clonotype: This clone may be a read error of a much larger clone one base away. This chain uses TRBV25-1 with TRBJ2-5, with 7 positions matching TRBD1. Germline V gene lookup returns CDR1 MGHDK and CDR2 SYGVNS. The junction had 7 bases not matched to a gene; V was cut back by 1 base and J by 5 bases. The CDR3 extends over 15 amino acids. The CDR3 region has the DNA TGTGCCAGCAGTGAATGGACAGGCCCCCAGGAGACCCAGTACTTC. As protein: CASSEWTGPQETQYF. Full variable domain (missing parts from reference TRBV25-1 and TRBJ2-5): EADIYQTPRYLVIGTGKKITLECSQTMGHDKMYWYQQDPGMELHLIHYSYGVNSTEKGDLSSESTVSRIRTEHFPLTLESARPSHTSQYLCASSEWTGPQETQYFGPGTRLLVL.

This clonotype was recorded many times. The chain links TRBV12-3 or TRBV12-4 to TRBJ2-3; D is ambiguous. This CDR3 is built from 12 residues. Trimming pared 4 bases from V and 1 base from J, leaving 3 bases between. CDR3 nucleotides: TGTGCCAGCAGTTGGGGCACAGATACGCAGTATTTT. Amino acids: CASSWGTDTQYF.

This clonotype was picked up many times. The V gene is TRBV3-1, the J gene TRBJ2-3, with D possibly TRBD2 on 7 matching bases. The CDR3 contains 18 residues. Per the germline V gene, CDR1 is LGHDT and CDR2 is YNNKEL (reference sequence). Trimming left V 1 base short and J 6 bases short, with 23 bases between. The chain's CDR3 is CASSQGAGRTGTGDTQYF. The CDR3 DNA reads as TGTGCCAGCAGCCAAGGAGCGGGACGAACAGGAACAGGGGATACGCAGTATTTT.

The chain employs TRBV5-1 and TRBJ2-7, with 10 bases identical to TRBD1. Germline V gene data show CDR1 as SGHRS and CDR2 as YFSETQ. The J segment lost 5 bases and the V segment lost 2 bases, leaving 7 bases of the junction unmatched. The CDR3 spans 15 residues. CDR3 sequence (DNA): TGCGCCAGCAGCTTTCGACAGGGGGCCCCCGACGAGCAGTACTTC. It yields the protein CASSFRQGAPDEQYF. The complete variable domain, with remaining parts taken from reference TRBV5-1 and TRBJ2-7, reads KAGVTQTPRYLIKTRGQQVTLSCSPISGHRSVSWYQQTPGQGLQFLFEYFSETQRNKGNFPGRFSGRQFSNSRSEMNVSTLELGDSALYLCASSFRQGAPDEQYFGPGTRLTVT.

The rearrangement links TRBV2 to TRBJ2-1, with D possibly matching TRBD1 (6 bases). This CDR3 contains 15 residues. In germline, CDR1 is SNHLY, CDR2 FYNNEI. V was cut by 6 bases and J by 6 bases, with 18 bases left in between. The CDR3 spells CASRGVQGRFNEQFF. The CDR3 nucleotides are TGTGCCAGCAGGGGGGTTCAGGGGCGCTTCAATGAGCAGTTCTTC. The whole variable domain, remainder taken from reference TRBV2 and TRBJ2-1, is EPEVTQTPSHQVTQMGQEVILRCVPISNHLYFYWYRQILGQKVEFLVSFYNNEISEKSEIFDDQFSVERPDGSNFTLKIRSTKLEDSAMYFCASRGVQGRFNEQFFGPGTRLTVL.

This clonotype was counted many times. V gene TRBV20-1 combines with J gene TRBJ1-2; 7 bases match TRBD1. The CDR3 covers 12 residues. The germline gives CDR1 DFQATT, CDR2 SNEGSKA (reference sequence). After removal of 4 bases from V and 6 bases from J, the junction contained 5 bases not matched to a gene. CDR3 region: CSANIQGNGYTF. The CDR3 DNA reads as TGCAGTGCTAATATACAGGGGAATGGCTACACCTTC.

Concerning this clonotype: This clone may be a read error of a much larger clone one base away. The chain uses TRBV20-1 and TRBJ2-7; no clear D gene. The V end was cut by 3 bases, the J end by 10 bases, with 13 bases between. The CDR3 runs 11 residues. The germline CDR1 and CDR2 sequences are DFQATT and SNEGSKA (reference sequence). CDR3 bases: TGCAGTGCTAGCCCAAATATGGCTCAGTACTTC. Translating it yields CSASPNMAQYF.

In this sample, this clonotype turned up many times. The rearrangement uses TRBV10-3 and TRBJ1-2; D not certain. From germline, CDR1 is ENHRY and CDR2 SYGVKD. CDR3 length: 14 residues. With 6 bases removed from V and 0 bases from J, the gap between germline ends came to 11 bases. CDR3 protein: CAIRAATSNYGYTF. The CDR3 DNA sequence: TGTGCCATCAGGGCAGCTACGTCTAACTATGGCTACACCTTC.

In this sample, this clonotype turned up many times. V usage is TRBV3-1 and J usage is TRBJ2-7; tentatively, D is TRBD2 (6 bases). The CDR3 length is 15 residues. Trimming took 1 base from V and 0 from J, leaving 10 bases between them. The germline V gene has CDR1 LGHDT and CDR2 YNNKEL (reference sequence). For the CDR3, the DNA is TGTGCCAGCAGCCAAGCGGGACTGAGCTCCTACGAGCAGTACTTC. Protein sequence: CASSQAGLSSYEQYF.

Many counts were recorded for this clonotype. The V gene is TRBV27, the J gene TRBJ2-7, with 8 bases identical to TRBD1. Trimming removed 4 bases from V and 3 bases from J; junction bases left unmatched: 8. Looked up from germline, CDR1 is MNHEY and CDR2 is SMNVEV (reference sequence). The CDR3 totals 15 residues. This CDR3 reads CASSYIGDRGYEQYF. CDR3 in DNA: TGTGCCAGCAGTTACATAGGAGACAGGGGCTACGAGCAGTACTTC.

This clonotype showed up many times. The chain uses TRBV7-2 and TRBJ2-7; 7 bases align to TRBD2. With 5 bases clipped from V and 3 bases from J, the junction kept 10 bases outside the gene matches. This CDR3 is built from 15 residues. Germline values: CDR1 SGHTA, CDR2 FQGNSA. The CDR3: CASSTMGGTLYEQYF. The CDR3 DNA follows: TGTGCCAGCAGCACTATGGGAGGGACCCTCTACGAGCAGTACTTC. Using reference TRBV7-2 and TRBJ2-7 for the parts outside the CDR3, the full variable domain is GAGVSQSPSNKVTEKGKDVELRCDPISGHTALYWYRQSLGQGLEFLIYFQGNSAPDKSGLPSDRFSAERTGGSVSTLTIQRTQQEDSAVYLCASSTMGGTLYEQYFGPGTRLTVT.

With regard to this clonotype: A much larger clonotype is one base distant, so this may be a read error. The chain employs TRBV10-3 and TRBJ2-3; TRBD1 might be the D (5 bases). The CDR3 is made up of 17 amino acids. Germline lookup yields CDR1 ENHRY and CDR2 SYGVKD. Here the CDR3 DNA reads TGTGACATCAGGGAAGTTGGAGTAGAAAGGGTCACAGATACGCAGTATTTT. The encoded protein is CDIREVGVERVTDTQYF.

With respect to this clonotype: This may come from a read error, since a much larger clone is one base off. This chain joins TRBV5-1 and TRBJ1-5, with D possibly TRBD1 on 6 matching bases. V dropped 1 base and J dropped 7 bases, with 15 bases sitting between them. This CDR3 is built from 15 residues. The germline gives CDR1 SGHRS, CDR2 YFSETQ. This chain's CDR3 is CASSLWIRGDQPQHF. For the CDR3, the DNA is TGCGCCAGCAGCTTGTGGATCAGGGGAGACCAGCCCCAGCATTTT. Looking up the rest from reference TRBV5-1 and TRBJ1-5 gives the full variable domain: KAGVTQTPRYLIKTRGQQVTLSCSPISGHRSVSWYQQTPGQGLQFLFEYFSETQRNKGNFPGRFSGRQFSNSRSEMNVSTLELGDSALYLCASSLWIRGDQPQHFGDGTRLSIL.

This clonotype was seen ten or more times. V gene TRBV7-8 combines with J gene TRBJ2-2; tentative D call: TRBD2 (5 bases). Trimming took 2 bases from V and 5 from J, leaving 15 bases between them. CDR1 SGHVS and CDR2 FQNEAQ come from the germline V gene. CDR3 length: 16 amino acids. CDR3 region: CASSLIGVLSTGELFF. The DNA for the CDR3 is TGTGCCAGCAGCTTAATCGGGGTGTTGAGTACCGGGGAGCTGTTTTTT. Full variable domain (remainder filled in from reference TRBV7-8 and TRBJ2-2): GAGVSQSPRYKVAKRGQDVALRCDPISGHVSLFWYQQALGQGPEFLTYFQNEAQLDKSGLPSDRFFAERPEGSVSTLKIQRTQQEDSAVYLCASSLIGVLSTGELFFGEGSRLTVL.

This clonotype has only a few counts. V is TRBV7-9 and J is TRBJ1-6; no reliable D call. The CDR3 is made up of 12 amino acids. CDR1 SEHNR and CDR2 FQNEAQ come from the germline V gene (reference sequence). The V end lost 6 bases, the J end lost 8 bases, and 8 bases lay between the germline ends. The CDR3 reads CASRPEYSPLHF. The CDR3 DNA is TGTGCCAGCAGGCCGGAATATTCACCCCTCCACTTT.

This clonotype was picked up many times. This sequence joins TRBV6-5 and TRBJ2-5; maybe TRBD1 (7 bases). Germline V gene data show CDR1 as MNHEY and CDR2 as SVGAGI. Trimming pared 2 bases from V and 5 bases from J, leaving 12 bases between. The CDR3 consists of 14 residues. The CDR3 bases are TGTGCCAGCAGTTACCGACCAGGGGGGGAGACCCAGTACTTC. It codes for CASSYRPGGETQYF.

Many counts were recorded for this clonotype. This sequence joins TRBV7-9 and TRBJ1-5; TRBD1 agrees at 8 bases. Germline CDR1 SEHNR, CDR2 FQNEAQ (reference sequence). Trimming at V came to 5 bases and at J to 3 bases, leaving 9 bases not matched to a gene. The length of the CDR3 is 16 residues. In nucleotides, the CDR3 is TGTGCCAGCAGCGTTAGGGACAGGAACTACAATCAGCCCCAGCATTTT. This codes for CASSVRDRNYNQPQHF.

The J gene is TRBJ2-7, the V gene TRBV10-3; 7 bases are a match to TRBD1. V dropped 3 bases and J dropped 4; count of bases not matched to a gene: 6. Germline V gene data show CDR1 as ENHRY and CDR2 as SYGVKD. This CDR3 has 14 residues. This CDR3 is CAISDGQVSYEQYF. The CDR3 region has the DNA TGTGCCATCAGTGATGGACAGGTATCATACGAGCAGTACTTC.

This clonotype appeared many times. This sequence joins TRBV25-1 and TRBJ2-7; 7 positions agree with TRBD1. V lost 0 bases to trimming and J lost 2 bases; unmatched junction nucleotides: 7. Per the germline V gene, CDR1 is MGHDK and CDR2 is SYGVNS. The CDR3 runs 16 residues. In nucleotides, the CDR3 is TGTGCCAGCAGTGAATATTTCACAGGGACAGCCTACGAGCAGTACTTC. It encodes CASSEYFTGTAYEQYF.

This clonotype came up many times. The chain recombines TRBV4-2 with TRBJ2-1; possible D gene TRBD2, 5 bases. Trimming removed 3 bases at V and 7 bases at J, with 16 bases between. The CDR3 extends over 15 amino acids. Germline CDR1 LGHNA, CDR2 YNFKEQ. Here the CDR3 reads CASSHVGERINEQFF. The CDR3 nucleotides are TGTGCCAGCAGCCATGTGGGAGAAAGGATAAATGAGCAGTTCTTC.

This clonotype was seen more than once but under ten times. The chain couples TRBV4-3 to TRBJ1-2; 7 bases line up with TRBD1. The CDR3 consists of 16 residues. V lost 1 base, J lost 5 bases, and 10 bases stayed unmatched. CDR1 is LGHNA, CDR2 YSLEER, per germline. The CDR3 is CASSQGLGTASYGYTF. The DNA for the CDR3 is TGCGCCAGCAGCCAAGGTCTTGGGACAGCTTCTTATGGCTACACCTTC.

This clonotype was observed at least ten times. This chain links TRBV5-1 with TRBJ2-1, with 9 bases aligning to TRBD2. The V gene's germline CDR1 is SGHRS and CDR2 YFSETQ. This CDR3 has 15 residues. The V and J ends lost 6 bases and 4 bases, in that order; junction bases with no gene match: 8. CDR3 residues: CASTSGSGGYNEQFF. The CDR3 coding sequence is TGCGCCAGCACCTCGGGTAGCGGGGGATACAATGAGCAGTTCTTC.

The gene calls are TRBV5-5 and TRBJ1-5; D may be TRBD1 (5 bases). Trimming removed 2 bases from V and 7 bases from J, with 22 bases in between. Germline-derived CDR1 and CDR2 are SGHKS and YYEKEE (reference sequence). This CDR3 is 17 amino acids long. The CDR3 sequence: CASSFGTGGGGKQPQHF. The CDR3 DNA is TGTGCCAGCAGCTTCGGTACAGGAGGCGGGGGGAAACAGCCCCAGCATTTT.